The 25 T cell receptor beta chains in this list originate from one sample, sequenced in a study of OX40 agonist ivuxolimab in advanced cancers. This table comes from immunoSEQ multiplex PCR, and its TCRdb copy is limited to in-frame clones, with some not included. This table holds about 27,000 clones, over 75% found once. The sequencing used CD4+ or CD8+ T cells sorted from blood, collected in a trial of the OX40 agonist ivuxolimab. These receptors came from an adult with an advanced solid tumor such as melanoma, head and neck, liver or kidney cancer.

This clone was seen more than once but under ten times. The rearrangement joins TRBV4-1 to TRBJ1-4, with D hard to call. The CDR3 consists of 18 residues. V was trimmed by 0 bases and J by 6 bases, leaving 20 bases between them. CDR1 and CDR2 (germline): MGHRA, YSYEKL. CDR3 residues: CASSQESLGWEADEKLFF. CDR3 DNA: TGCGCCAGCAGCCAAGAAAGCCTAGGTTGGGAGGCCGATGAAAAACTGTTTTTT.

The table lists this clone with a count of one. The chain uses TRBV4-1 and TRBJ1-3; D call uncertain. V was cut by 1 base and J by 0 bases, with 10 bases left in between. Per the germline V gene, CDR1 is MGHRA and CDR2 is YSYEKL. CDR3 length equals 16 residues. The CDR3 coding sequence is TGCGCCAGCAGCCAAGTTTATTCCGGCTCTGGAAACACCATATATTTT. It translates to CASSQVYSGSGNTIYF.

This clone was counted between two and nine times. The chain has TRBV2 and TRBJ2-7, with 15 nucleotides matching TRBD2. CDR3 size: 15 residues. Per the germline V gene, CDR1 is SNHLY and CDR2 is FYNNEI. The trim removed 6 bases at V and 1 base at J, leaving 1 base unmatched. CDR3 coding DNA: TGTGCCAGCAGGGGACTAGCGGGGGGATCCTACGAGCAGTACTTC. Translation gives CASRGLAGGSYEQYF.

This clone has just one count. The CDR3 sequence is CASSAASGALYNEQFF. The CDR3 bases are TGTGCCAGCAGCGCCGCCAGCGGGGCCCTCTACAATGAGCAGTTCTTC. The gene calls are TRBV9 and TRBJ2-1; TRBD2 aligns across 7 bases. The V and J ends lost 3 bases and 3 bases, in that order; junction bases with no gene match: 9. The CDR3 spans 16 residues. Germline V gene lookup returns CDR1 SGDLS and CDR2 YYNGEE.

This sequence joins TRBV27 and TRBJ1-6; D ambiguous. This CDR3 region has 13 residues. The germline CDR1 and CDR2 sequences are MNHEY and SMNVEV (reference sequence). With 3 bases removed from V and 13 bases from J, the gap between germline ends came to 13 bases. CDR3 region: CASSFHGEGPLHF. CDR3 DNA sequence: TGTGCCAGCAGTTTCCACGGGGAAGGCCCCCTCCACTTT.

In this sample, this clone turned up once. In nucleotides, the CDR3 is TGTGCCAGCAGCTTAGCCCCAGGGGGCCGTCCTGGAAACACCATATATTTT. Its protein is CASSLAPGGRPGNTIYF. The V and J genes are TRBV11-2 and TRBJ1-3; 8 bases align to TRBD1. V lost 1 base and J lost 2; bases outside the gene matches: 7. The CDR3 covers 17 residues. Germline CDR1 SGHAT, CDR2 FQNNGV. Variable domain in full (rest from reference TRBV11-2 and TRBJ1-3): EAGVAQSPRYKIIEKRQSVAFWCNPISGHATLYWYQQILGQGPKLLIQFQNNGVVDDSQLPKDRFSAERLKGVDSTLKIQPAKLEDSAVYLCASSLAPGGRPGNTIYFGEGSWLTVV.

The V and J genes are TRBV15 and TRBJ2-2, with a weak D call TRBD1 (5 bases). Trimming left V 6 bases short and J 5 bases short, with 10 bases between. Germline values: CDR1 LNHNV, CDR2 YYDKDF (reference sequence). CDR3 length: 13 residues. As DNA, the CDR3 is TGTGCCACCAGATCAGGGTCGACCGGGGAGCTGTTTTTT. Translation: CATRSGSTGELFF.

This rearrangement joins TRBV28 to TRBJ1-5; 8 bases align to TRBD1. The CDR3 is 14 residues long. Germline V gives CDR1 MDHEN, CDR2 SYDVKM. V dropped 6 bases and J dropped 6; count of bases not matched to a gene: 7. In DNA, the CDR3 is TGTGCCAGCAGAAACTGGACAGGGAGTCAGCCCCAGCATTTT. Translated: CASRNWTGSQPQHF.

This rearrangement joins TRBV6-4 to TRBJ2-4, with 14 bases lining up with TRBD2. Trimming took 3 bases from V and 5 from J; bases not matched to a gene: 0. Germline V lookup: CDR1 MRHNA, CDR2 SNTAGT. The CDR3 runs 15 residues. CDR3 protein: CASSETSGGENIQYF. The CDR3 DNA is TGTGCCAGCAGTGAGACTAGCGGGGGGGAAAACATTCAGTACTTC.

The V and J genes are TRBV7-9 and TRBJ2-5; 9 bases are a match to TRBD1. Trimming removed 5 bases from V and 7 bases from J; junction bases left unmatched: 11. In germline, CDR1 is SEHNR, CDR2 FQNEAQ (reference sequence). The CDR3 is 15 amino acids. CDR3 protein: CASSPRTGALSTQYF. CDR3 nucleotide sequence: TGTGCCAGCAGCCCAAGGACAGGGGCGTTGTCGACCCAGTACTTC. Full variable domain (rest looked up from reference TRBV7-9 and TRBJ2-5): DTGVSQNPRHKITKRGQNVTFRCDPISEHNRLYWYRQTLGQGPEFLTYFQNEAQLEKSRLLSDRFSAERPKGSFSTLEIQRTEQGDSAMYLCASSPRTGALSTQYFGPGTRLLVL.

The rearrangement joins TRBV5-4 to TRBJ2-7, with TRBD1 matching 11 bases. There are 14 residues in the CDR3. V was pared by 3 bases and J by 2 bases, with 1 base of the junction left unmatched. Per germline, CDR1 SGHNT and CDR2 YYREEE (reference sequence). CDR3 in DNA: TGTGCCAGCAGCTGGACAGGGGGCCCCTACGAGCAGTACTTC. Translating it yields CASSWTGGPYEQYF.

This clone appeared once. The rearrangement uses TRBV11-2 and TRBJ2-7; 8 nucleotides align to TRBD2. Germline loops: CDR1 SGHAT, CDR2 FQNNGV. The CDR3 has 16 residues. The V gene end was trimmed by 0 bases and the J gene end by 4 bases; junction bases not matched to a gene: 8. CDR3 coding DNA: TGTGCCAGCAGCTTAGAATATGGACTAGCCGAGTACGAGCAGTACTTC. Its translation is CASSLEYGLAEYEQYF. The full variable domain, in which reference TRBV11-2 and TRBJ2-7 provide the parts outside the CDR3, is EAGVAQSPRYKIIEKRQSVAFWCNPISGHATLYWYQQILGQGPKLLIQFQNNGVVDDSQLPKDRFSAERLKGVDSTLKIQPAKLEDSAVYLCASSLEYGLAEYEQYFGPGTRLTVT.

This clone occurred once. The V and J genes are TRBV4-3 and TRBJ2-5, with D perhaps matching TRBD1 or TRBD2 (7 bases each). TRBJ2-7 matches the DNA end more closely, so the J call is doubtful. Germline-derived CDR1 and CDR2 are LGHNA and YSLEER. The CDR3 loop spans 16 amino acids. This chain's CDR3 is CASSQDQGGGTYEQYF. The DNA for the CDR3 is TGCGCCAGCAGCCAAGATCAGGGGGGGGGCACATACGAGCAGTACTTC.

The rearrangement uses TRBV2 and TRBJ1-3; a weak D match, TRBD1 (6 bases). Germline CDR1 and CDR2: SNHLY and FYNNEI. V lost 1 base and J lost 4, with 17 bases in between. The CDR3 sequence is 17 residues long. The DNA for the CDR3 is TGTGCCAGCAGTGAAGTTGGGGACATCAGGCTCGGAAACACCATATATTTT. Translation: CASSEVGDIRLGNTIYF. The entire variable domain, with the rest obtained from reference TRBV2 and TRBJ1-3, is as follows: EPEVTQTPSHQVTQMGQEVILRCVPISNHLYFYWYRQILGQKVEFLVSFYNNEISEKSEIFDDQFSVERPDGSNFTLKIRSTKLEDSAMYFCASSEVGDIRLGNTIYFGEGSWLTVV.

The chain employs TRBV19 and TRBJ2-7; D may match TRBD1 or TRBD2 (7 bases each). The CDR3 is made up of 13 amino acids. Trimming pared 8 bases from V and 7 bases from J, leaving 18 bases between. Per germline, CDR1 LNHDA and CDR2 SQIVND (reference sequence). The CDR3 bases are TGTGCCAGTGGTGGACAGGCGCGGGGGGAGCAGTACTTC. It specifies CASGGQARGEQYF. Combining the CDR3 with reference TRBV19 and TRBJ2-7 gives the whole variable domain DGGITQSPKYLFRKEGQNVTLSCEQNLNHDAMYWYRQDPGQGLRLIYYSQIVNDFQKGDIAEGYSVSREKKESFPLTVTSAQKNPTAFYLCASGGQARGEQYFGPGTRLTVT.

The CDR3 DNA follows: TGTGCCAGCAGCGAGGGAGGGGGGGCCTCGCAGACCCAGTACTTC. Translated, it gives CASSEGGGASQTQYF. J is TRBJ2-5 and V is TRBV9; D might be TRBD2 (7 bases). V dropped 3 bases and J dropped 6 bases, with 18 bases sitting between them. The germline gives CDR1 SGDLS, CDR2 YYNGEE. The CDR3 is 15 amino acids.

The chain employs TRBV6-6 and TRBJ2-7; D is unclear. The CDR3 length is 12 residues. Per germline, CDR1 MNHNY and CDR2 SVGAGI (reference sequence). Trimming took 2 bases from V and 4 from J, leaving 6 bases between them. This CDR3 reads CASSYTRYEQYF. In DNA, the CDR3 is TGTGCCAGCAGTTACACCCGTTACGAGCAGTACTTC.

This clone appeared a single time. V usage is TRBV7-6 and J usage is TRBJ1-5, with unresolved D. The CDR3 loop spans 15 amino acids. Deletions cut 0 bases from V and 0 bases from J, with 6 bases between. CDR1 SGHVS and CDR2 FNYEAQ come from the germline V gene. CDR3 amino acids: CASSLAHYSNQPQHF. The CDR3 DNA reads TGTGCCAGCAGCTTAGCACATTATAGCAATCAGCCCCAGCATTTT. The entire variable domain, with the rest obtained from reference TRBV7-6 and TRBJ1-5, is as follows: GAGVSQSPRYKVTKRGQDVALRCDPISGHVSLYWYRQALGQGPEFLTYFNYEAQQDKSGLPNDRFSAERPEGSISTLTIQRTEQRDSAMYRCASSLAHYSNQPQHFGDGTRLSIL.

The genes are TRBV19 and TRBJ2-1; unclear D gene. The CDR3 length is 15 residues. V was clipped by 5 bases and J by 0 bases, with 11 bases between them. Germline assignment: CDR1 LNHDA and CDR2 SQIVND (reference sequence). As DNA, the CDR3 is TGTGCCAGTAGTTTCGACATTCGCTCCTACAATGAGCAGTTCTTC. Residues: CASSFDIRSYNEQFF. Combining the CDR3 with reference TRBV19 and TRBJ2-1 gives the whole variable domain DGGITQSPKYLFRKEGQNVTLSCEQNLNHDAMYWYRQDPGQGLRLIYYSQIVNDFQKGDIAEGYSVSREKKESFPLTVTSAQKNPTAFYLCASSFDIRSYNEQFFGPGTRLTVL.

This chain joins TRBV7-6 and TRBJ2-7, with a weak D call TRBD1 (6 bases). Per germline, CDR1 SGHVS and CDR2 FNYEAQ. The V end lost 0 bases, the J end lost 7 bases, and 13 bases lay between the germline ends. This CDR3 spans 14 amino acids. CDR3 loop: CASSLAGTTGEQYF. CDR3 bases: TGTGCCAGCAGCTTAGCCGGGACAACGGGGGAGCAGTACTTC.

V is TRBV10-2 and J is TRBJ2-2; the D gene is possibly TRBD2 (5 bases). From germline, CDR1 is WSHSY and CDR2 SAAADI. This CDR3 has 16 residues. V was clipped by 7 bases and J by 2 bases, with 17 bases between them. CDR3 coding DNA: TGCGCCAGCAAGGCGAGGACTCCCTCAAACACCGGGGAGCTGTTTTTT. The encoded protein is CASKARTPSNTGELFF.

The chain has TRBV28 and TRBJ1-2; 9 bases are a match to TRBD1. Looked up from germline, CDR1 is MDHEN and CDR2 is SYDVKM. This CDR3 spans 16 amino acids. Trimming removed 6 bases from V and 8 bases from J; junction bases left unmatched: 16. This CDR3 reads CASSLTPGQGIGGYTF. DNA of the CDR3: TGTGCCAGCAGCCTTACTCCGGGACAGGGAATAGGGGGCTACACCTTC.

V gene TRBV27 combines with J gene TRBJ1-2; TRBD1 aligns across 10 bases. In germline, CDR1 is MNHEY, CDR2 SMNVEV (reference sequence). The CDR3 is 14 residues long. Unmatched junction bases numbered 2, after V lost 2 bases and J lost 5 bases. The CDR3 sequence is CASSLGTGVYGYTF. In nucleotides, the CDR3 is TGTGCCAGCAGTTTAGGGACAGGGGTATATGGCTACACCTTC.

CDR3 sequence reads: CASSLSGGAEETQYF. The CDR3 DNA sequence: TGTGCCAGCAGCTTGAGCGGGGGGGCAGAAGAGACCCAGTACTTC. This rearrangement joins TRBV7-2 to TRBJ2-5; TRBD2 aligns across 10 bases. This CDR3 has 15 amino acids. The junction had 4 bases not matched to a gene; V was cut back by 3 bases and J by 3 bases. Germline loops: CDR1 SGHTA, CDR2 FQGNSA.

This clone occurred a few times. The chain uses TRBV7-9 and TRBJ1-2; D remains ambiguous. This CDR3 is built from 13 residues. CDR1 is SEHNR and CDR2 is FQNEAQ in the germline V gene (reference sequence). V shed 7 bases and J shed 2 bases, with 11 bases lying between them. In nucleotides, the CDR3 is TGTGCCAGCACAGAAACAGTAAACTATGGCTACACCTTC. This encodes CASTETVNYGYTF.